In this sample, the clone carrying this TCR beta chain turned up many times. The antigen is undetermined. Via MiXCR, TCRdb re-called the 5' RACE reads, giving one row per CDR3 protein. The sample shows about 170,000 distinct CDR3 sequences, about a sixth of them seen only once. These data originate in a study of CD8 T cells in ankylosing spondylitis. Notes on the study in general: Disease-linked clones were CD8+ and relatively rare in peripheral blood.

Germline CDR1 is GTSNPN and CDR2 is SVGIG (reference sequence). V shed 3 bases and J 4 bases; nucleotides not matched to a gene: 10. CDR3 length: 15 residues. The rearrangement links TRBV30 to TRBJ2-3, with TRBD2 matching 7 bases. This clonotype was sampled from a male donor with ankylosing spondylitis or in good health (not recorded which). Sample: blood, either unsorted or a sorted T cell fraction (not recorded which). The CDR3 region is CAWSASGNRADTQYF. As DNA, the CDR3 is TGTGCCTGGAGCGCGAGCGGGAATAGGGCAGATACGCAGTATTTT.